The sample holds a few counts of the clone carrying this T cell receptor (beta chain). Its target is unknown. The sample is drawn from a study of T-cell reconstitution after alpha-beta-depleted transplantation in children. Notes on the study in general: After transplant, at about two months, alpha-beta T cells were reportedly derived from several hundred expanded graft clones. Where some patients showed high TCRbeta diversity at day 60, it came from recipient T cells and thymic progenitors that had survived. Newly produced T cells mostly accounted for T-cell counts and diversity one year post-transplant.

This CDR3 region has 13 residues. Trimming took 6 bases from V and 6 from J; bases not matched to a gene: 4. Germline values: CDR1 KGHSH, CDR2 LQKENI. This sample's TCRbeta library carried unique molecular identifier barcodes. TCRdb re-analysed the PCR reads in MiXCR, keeping a single row per CDR3 protein. The sample holds 300,000 or so distinct CDR3 sequences, 23% seen once. The receptor was derived from a male patient under 18 who had a stem cell transplant for acute lymphoblastic leukemia, so the T cells may come from the graft donor. The material was PBMCs, mostly from graft donor cells, obtained 180 days after TCRalphabeta/CD19-depleted stem cell transplant. J is TRBJ2-1 and V is TRBV18; TRBD2 matches at 8 bases. CDR3 protein: CASSSGLANEQFF. In DNA form, the CDR3 reads TGTGCCAGCTCCAGCGGACTAGCCAATGAGCAGTTCTTC.